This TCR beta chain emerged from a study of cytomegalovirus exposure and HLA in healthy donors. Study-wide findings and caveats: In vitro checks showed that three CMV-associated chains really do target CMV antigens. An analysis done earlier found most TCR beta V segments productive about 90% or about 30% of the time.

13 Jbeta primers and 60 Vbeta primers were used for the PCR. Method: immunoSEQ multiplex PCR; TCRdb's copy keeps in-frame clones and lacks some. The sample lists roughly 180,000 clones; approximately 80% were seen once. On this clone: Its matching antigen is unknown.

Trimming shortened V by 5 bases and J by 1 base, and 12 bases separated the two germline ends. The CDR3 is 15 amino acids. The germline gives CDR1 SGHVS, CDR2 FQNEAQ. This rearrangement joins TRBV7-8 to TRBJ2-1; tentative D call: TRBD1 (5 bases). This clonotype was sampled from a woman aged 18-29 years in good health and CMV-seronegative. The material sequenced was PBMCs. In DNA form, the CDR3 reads TGTGCCAGCAGCCCAGGCCAGGGATCCTACAATGAGCAGTTCTTC. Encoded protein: CASSPGQGSYNEQFF.